This TCR beta chain was obtained from a study of T-cell memory formation after mild COVID-19. A single record per CDR3 protein comes from TCRdb applying MiXCR to the 5' RACE reads. The sample carries 250,000 to 300,000 distinct CDR3 sequences, less than 9.5% recorded once. The CDR3 has 18 amino acids. With 4 bases removed from V and 0 bases from J, the gap between germline ends came to 21 bases. Germline lookup yields CDR1 MNHEY and CDR2 SMNVEV (reference sequence). Sequenced material: PBMCs or a T cell subset sorted from them (not recorded which). The origin of this receptor is a man aged 18 to 29 who had mild COVID-19 (a few samples of this study predate the infection). Cell type and time point are not known. This chain links TRBV27 with TRBJ1-2; perhaps TRBD1 as D (6 bases). In DNA, the CDR3 is TGTGCCAGCAGTTCCCTCCGGCTACAGGGTTCCCCTAACTATGGCTACACCTTC. Protein: CASSSLRLQGSPNYGYTF.